The entry below describes one TCR beta chain. The antigen remains undetermined. This sample was included in a study of T cell responses to AZD1222 COVID-19 vaccine. Assay: immunoSEQ multiplex PCR; the TCRdb copy retains only in-frame clones and omits some. The sample lists 150,000 or so clones; approximately 90% were seen once. Per germline, CDR1 SGDLS and CDR2 YYNGEE. This CDR3 is built from 18 residues. V lost 0 bases, J lost 0 bases, and 9 bases stayed unmatched. Overall study results and limits: Reportedly, nearly half of unique spike TCRs recognized epitopes outside B.1.351/B.1.1.7 mutations. Across spike, vaccine-associated CD4 TCRs were found, dominant at 160-218 and 743-854. A rise in Spike-specific TCR breadth and depth followed two AZD1222 doses.

The clonotype was recovered from an adult in good health. The specimen comprised peripheral blood, sampled on day 0 of AZD1222 vaccination. This chain joins TRBV9 and TRBJ2-1; the match to TRBD1 covers 7 bases. The CDR3 is CASSVGEGGPSSYNEQFF. Written as DNA, the CDR3 is TGTGCCAGCAGCGTAGGGGAAGGGGGCCCGAGCTCCTACAATGAGCAGTTCTTC.